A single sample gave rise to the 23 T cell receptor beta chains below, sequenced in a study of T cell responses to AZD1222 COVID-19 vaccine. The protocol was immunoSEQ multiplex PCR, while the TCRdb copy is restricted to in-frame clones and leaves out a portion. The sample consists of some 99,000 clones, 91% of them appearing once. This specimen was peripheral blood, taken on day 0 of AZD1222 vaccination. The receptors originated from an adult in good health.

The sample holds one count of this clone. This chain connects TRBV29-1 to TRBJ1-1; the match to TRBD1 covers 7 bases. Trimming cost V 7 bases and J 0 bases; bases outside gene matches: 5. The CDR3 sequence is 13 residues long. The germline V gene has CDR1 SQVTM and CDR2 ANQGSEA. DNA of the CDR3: TGCAGCGCAGGGGGACGGCTGAACACTGAAGCTTTCTTT. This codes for CSAGGRLNTEAFF.

CDR3 bases: TGTGCCAGCTCACCCCGGCCGCAAGGGCAAGAGACCCAGTACTTC. Protein product: CASSPRPQGQETQYF. The chain uses TRBV18 and TRBJ2-5; no clear D. V was trimmed by 3 bases and J by 2 bases, leaving 13 bases between them. Germline lookup yields CDR1 KGHSH and CDR2 LQKENI. This CDR3 has 15 residues. The full variable domain, with the rest looked up from reference TRBV18 and TRBJ2-5, is NAGVMQNPRHLVRRRGQEARLRCSPMKGHSHVYWYRQLPEEGLKFMVYLQKENIIDESGMPKERFSAEFPKEGPSILRIQQVVRGDSAAYFCASSPRPQGQETQYFGPGTRLLVL.

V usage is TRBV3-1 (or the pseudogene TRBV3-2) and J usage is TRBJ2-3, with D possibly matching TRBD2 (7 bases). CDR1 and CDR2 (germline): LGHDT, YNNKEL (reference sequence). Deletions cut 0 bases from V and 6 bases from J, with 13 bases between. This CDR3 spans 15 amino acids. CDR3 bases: TGTGCCAGCAGCCAAGAGTCGGGGGGCCCCGATACGCAGTATTTT. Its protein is CASSQESGGPDTQYF.

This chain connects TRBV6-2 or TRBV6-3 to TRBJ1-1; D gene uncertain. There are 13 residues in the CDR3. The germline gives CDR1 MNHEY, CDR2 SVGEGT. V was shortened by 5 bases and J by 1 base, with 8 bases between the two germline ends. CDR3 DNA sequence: TGTGCCAGCAGTGACTTTCAGAACACTGAAGCTTTCTTT. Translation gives CASSDFQNTEAFF.

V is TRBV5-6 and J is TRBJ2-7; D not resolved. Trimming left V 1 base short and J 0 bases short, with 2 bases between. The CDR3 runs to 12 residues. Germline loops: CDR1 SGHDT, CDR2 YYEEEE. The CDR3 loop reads CASSLYSYEQYF. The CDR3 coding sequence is TGTGCCAGCAGCTTGTACTCCTACGAGCAGTACTTC.

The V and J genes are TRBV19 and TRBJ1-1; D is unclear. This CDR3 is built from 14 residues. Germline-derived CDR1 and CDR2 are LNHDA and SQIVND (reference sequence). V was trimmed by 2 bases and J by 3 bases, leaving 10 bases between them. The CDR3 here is CASSINGGYTEAFF. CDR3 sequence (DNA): TGTGCCAGTAGTATAAATGGTGGATACACTGAAGCTTTCTTT.

The CDR3 here is CASSLARTGFLGEQYF. CDR3 sequence (DNA): TGCGCCAGCAGCTTGGCCAGGACAGGGTTTTTGGGCGAGCAGTACTTC. This chain joins TRBV5-1 and TRBJ2-7, with 8 nucleotides matching TRBD1. This CDR3 contains 16 residues. Losses at the gene ends were 0 bases for V and 6 bases for J; bases not matched to a gene: 11. From germline, CDR1 is SGHRS and CDR2 YFSETQ.

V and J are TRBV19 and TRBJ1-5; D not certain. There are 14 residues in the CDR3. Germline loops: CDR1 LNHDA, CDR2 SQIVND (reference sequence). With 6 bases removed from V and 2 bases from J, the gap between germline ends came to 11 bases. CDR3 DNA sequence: TGTGCCAGTAGAGGCAGTAACGGCAATCAGCCCCAGCATTTT. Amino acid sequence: CASRGSNGNQPQHF.

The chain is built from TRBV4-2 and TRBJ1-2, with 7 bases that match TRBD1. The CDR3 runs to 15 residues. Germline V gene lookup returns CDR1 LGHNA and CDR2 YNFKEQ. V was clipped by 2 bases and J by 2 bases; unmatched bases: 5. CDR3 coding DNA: TGTGCCAGCAGCCAACCGGGACAGCGAAACTATGGCTACACCTTC. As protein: CASSQPGQRNYGYTF.

The CDR3 nucleotides read TGCGCCAGCAGCTTGGGTGGCGGAGGACCTTACAATGAGCAGTTCTTC. Translating it yields CASSLGGGGPYNEQFF. The gene calls are TRBV5-1 and TRBJ2-1, with D possibly TRBD2 on 5 matching bases. CDR3 length: 16 residues. V was clipped by 0 bases and J by 4 bases, with 14 bases between them. The germline CDR1 and CDR2 sequences are SGHRS and YFSETQ.

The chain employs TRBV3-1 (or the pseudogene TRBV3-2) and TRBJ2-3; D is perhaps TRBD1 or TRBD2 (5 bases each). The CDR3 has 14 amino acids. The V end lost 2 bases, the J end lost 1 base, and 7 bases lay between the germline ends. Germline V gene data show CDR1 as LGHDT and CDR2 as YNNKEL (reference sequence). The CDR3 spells CASSQRDRTDTQYF. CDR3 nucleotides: TGTGCCAGCAGCCAACGGGACCGCACAGATACGCAGTATTTT.

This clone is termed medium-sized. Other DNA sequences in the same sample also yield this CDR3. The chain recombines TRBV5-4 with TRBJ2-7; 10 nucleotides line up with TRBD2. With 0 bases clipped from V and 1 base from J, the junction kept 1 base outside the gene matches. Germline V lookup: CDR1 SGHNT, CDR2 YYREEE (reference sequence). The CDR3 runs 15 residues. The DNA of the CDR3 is TGTGCCAGCAGCTTGGGACTAGCGGGTTCCTACGAGCAGTACTTC. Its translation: CASSLGLAGSYEQYF.

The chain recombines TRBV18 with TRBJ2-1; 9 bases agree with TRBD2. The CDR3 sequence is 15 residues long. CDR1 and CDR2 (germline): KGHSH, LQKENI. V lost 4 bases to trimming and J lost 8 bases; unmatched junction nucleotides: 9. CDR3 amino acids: CASSLAGAAGDEQFF. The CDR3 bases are TGTGCCAGCTCACTAGCGGGGGCCGCTGGGGATGAGCAGTTCTTC.

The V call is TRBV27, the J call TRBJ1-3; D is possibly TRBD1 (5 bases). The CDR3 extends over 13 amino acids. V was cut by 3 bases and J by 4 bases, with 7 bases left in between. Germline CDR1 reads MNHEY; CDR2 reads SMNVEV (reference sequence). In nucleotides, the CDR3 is TGTGCCAGCAGTTTCAGGGAAGGAAACACCATATATTTT. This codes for CASSFREGNTIYF.

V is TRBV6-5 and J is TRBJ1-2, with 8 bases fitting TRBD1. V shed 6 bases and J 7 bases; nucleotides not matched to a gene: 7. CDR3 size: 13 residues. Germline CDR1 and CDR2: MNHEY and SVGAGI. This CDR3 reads CASRLQGALGYTF. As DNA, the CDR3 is TGTGCCAGCAGACTTCAGGGGGCGCTTGGCTACACCTTC.

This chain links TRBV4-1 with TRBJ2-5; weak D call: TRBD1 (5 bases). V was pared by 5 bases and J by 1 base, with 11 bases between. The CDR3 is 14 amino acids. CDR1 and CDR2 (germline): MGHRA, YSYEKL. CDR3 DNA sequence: TGCGCCAGCAGCAAACAGGTAGCCCAAGAGACCCAGTACTTC. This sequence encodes CASSKQVAQETQYF.

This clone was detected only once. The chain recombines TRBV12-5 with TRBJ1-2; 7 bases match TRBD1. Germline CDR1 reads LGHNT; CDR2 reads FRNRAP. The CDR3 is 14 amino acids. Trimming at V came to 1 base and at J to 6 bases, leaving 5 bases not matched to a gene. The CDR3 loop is CASGLDRGMHGYTF. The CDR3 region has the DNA TGTGCTAGTGGTTTGGACAGGGGAATGCATGGCTACACCTTC.

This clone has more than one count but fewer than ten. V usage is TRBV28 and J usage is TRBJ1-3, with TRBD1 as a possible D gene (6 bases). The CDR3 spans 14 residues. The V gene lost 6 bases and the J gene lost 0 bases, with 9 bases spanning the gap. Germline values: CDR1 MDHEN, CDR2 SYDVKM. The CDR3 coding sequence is TGTGCCAGCAGGAACAGGGACTCTGGAAACACCATATATTTT. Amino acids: CASRNRDSGNTIYF.

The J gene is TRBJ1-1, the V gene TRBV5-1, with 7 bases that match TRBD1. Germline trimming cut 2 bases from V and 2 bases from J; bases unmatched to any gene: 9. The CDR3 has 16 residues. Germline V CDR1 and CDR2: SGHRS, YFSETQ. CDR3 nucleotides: TGCGCCAGCAGCTTACTCGGGACAGCTGATAACACTGAAGCTTTCTTT. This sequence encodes CASSLLGTADNTEAFF.

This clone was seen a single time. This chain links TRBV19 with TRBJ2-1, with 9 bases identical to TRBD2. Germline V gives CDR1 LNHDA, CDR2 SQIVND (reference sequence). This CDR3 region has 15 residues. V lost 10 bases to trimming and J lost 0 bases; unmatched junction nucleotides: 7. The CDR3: CATAEREASYNEQFF. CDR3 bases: TGTGCCACCGCGGAGCGGGAGGCCTCCTACAATGAGCAGTTCTTC.

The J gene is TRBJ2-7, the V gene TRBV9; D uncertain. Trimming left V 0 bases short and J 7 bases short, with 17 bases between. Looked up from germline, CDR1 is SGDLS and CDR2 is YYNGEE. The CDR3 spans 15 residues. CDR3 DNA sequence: TGTGCCAGCAGCGTAGGATGGGATGCCACCTGGGAGCAGTACTTC. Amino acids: CASSVGWDATWEQYF.

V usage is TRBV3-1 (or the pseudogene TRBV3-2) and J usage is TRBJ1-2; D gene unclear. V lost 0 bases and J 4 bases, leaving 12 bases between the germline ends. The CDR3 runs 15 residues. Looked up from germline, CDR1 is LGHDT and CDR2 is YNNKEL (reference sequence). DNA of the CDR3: TGTGCCAGCAGCCAAGACACTCAAAGAGGCTATGGCTACACCTTC. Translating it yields CASSQDTQRGYGYTF.

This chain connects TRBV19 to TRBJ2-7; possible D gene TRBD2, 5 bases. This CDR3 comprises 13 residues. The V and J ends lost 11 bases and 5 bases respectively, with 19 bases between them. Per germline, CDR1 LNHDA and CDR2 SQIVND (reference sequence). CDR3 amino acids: CASRPDHGDEQYF. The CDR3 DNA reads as TGTGCCTCCCGCCCGGACCACGGGGACGAGCAGTACTTC.